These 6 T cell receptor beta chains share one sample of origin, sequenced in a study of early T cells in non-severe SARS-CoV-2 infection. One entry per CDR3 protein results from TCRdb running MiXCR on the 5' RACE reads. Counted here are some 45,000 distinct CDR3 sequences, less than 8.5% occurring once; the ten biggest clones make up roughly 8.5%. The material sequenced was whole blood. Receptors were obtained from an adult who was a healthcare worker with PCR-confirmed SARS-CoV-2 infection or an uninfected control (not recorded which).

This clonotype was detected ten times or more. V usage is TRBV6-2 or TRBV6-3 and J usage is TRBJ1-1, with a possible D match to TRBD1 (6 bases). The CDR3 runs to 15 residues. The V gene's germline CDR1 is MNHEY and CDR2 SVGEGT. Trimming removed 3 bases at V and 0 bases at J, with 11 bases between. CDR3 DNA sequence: TGTGCCAGCAGTTATCGGACAGATTTGAACACTGAAGCTTTCTTT. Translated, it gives CASSYRTDLNTEAFF.

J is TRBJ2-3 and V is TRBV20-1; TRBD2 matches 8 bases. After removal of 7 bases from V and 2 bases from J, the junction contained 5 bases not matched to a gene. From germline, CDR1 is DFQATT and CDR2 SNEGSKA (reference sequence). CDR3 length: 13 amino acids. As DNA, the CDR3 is TGCAGTGTCACGGGGGGGTTCACAGATACGCAGTATTTT. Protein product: CSVTGGFTDTQYF.

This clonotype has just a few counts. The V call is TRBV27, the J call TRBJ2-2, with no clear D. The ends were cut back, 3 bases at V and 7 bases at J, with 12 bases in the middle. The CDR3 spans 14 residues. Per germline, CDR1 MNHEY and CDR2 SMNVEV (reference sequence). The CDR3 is CASSFKPLVGELFF. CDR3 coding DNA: TGTGCCAGCAGTTTTAAACCCCTTGTCGGGGAGCTGTTTTTT.

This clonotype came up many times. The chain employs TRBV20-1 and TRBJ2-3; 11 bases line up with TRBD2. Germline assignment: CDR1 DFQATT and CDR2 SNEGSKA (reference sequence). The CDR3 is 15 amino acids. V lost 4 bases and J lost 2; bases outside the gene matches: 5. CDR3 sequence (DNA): TGCAGTGCTACCGGACTAGCGGGCAACACAGATACGCAGTATTTT. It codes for CSATGLAGNTDTQYF.

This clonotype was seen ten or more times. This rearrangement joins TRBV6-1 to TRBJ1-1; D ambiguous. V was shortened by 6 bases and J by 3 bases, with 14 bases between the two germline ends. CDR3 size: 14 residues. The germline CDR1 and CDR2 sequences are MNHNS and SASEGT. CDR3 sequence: CASSKVGRDTEAFF. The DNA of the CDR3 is TGTGCCAGCAGCAAGGTGGGAAGGGACACTGAAGCTTTCTTT.

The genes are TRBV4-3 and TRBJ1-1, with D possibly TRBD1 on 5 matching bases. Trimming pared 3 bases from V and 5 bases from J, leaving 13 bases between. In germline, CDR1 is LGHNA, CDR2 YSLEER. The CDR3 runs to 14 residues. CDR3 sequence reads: CASSHRFRGTEAFF. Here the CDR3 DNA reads TGCGCCAGCAGCCATCGGTTCCGGGGGACTGAAGCTTTCTTT.